The 13 T cell receptor beta chains in this list originate from one sample, sequenced in a study of T cell responses to AZD1222 COVID-19 vaccine. The data were produced by immunoSEQ multiplex PCR, yet TCRdb's version contains in-frame clones alone and is incomplete. Here the sample spans some 150,000 clones, roughly 85% being singletons. Material: peripheral blood, obtained 28 days after the second dose of the MenACWY control vaccine. Receptors originate from an adult who received the MenACWY meningococcal vaccine as a control.

The genes are TRBV24-1 and TRBJ2-2; 10 bases are shared with TRBD1. Germline CDR1 is KGHDR and CDR2 is SFDVKD. Trimming at V came to 3 bases and at J to 4 bases, leaving 10 bases not matched to a gene. This CDR3 spans 18 amino acids. CDR3 sequence (DNA): TGTGCCACCAGTGATCCGGCCCTCCGGGACAGGGGCACCGGGGAGCTGTTTTTT. Encoded protein: CATSDPALRDRGTGELFF.

The rearrangement links TRBV28 to TRBJ2-2; no reliable D call. V was pared by 6 bases and J by 4 bases, with 12 bases between. Germline values: CDR1 MDHEN, CDR2 SYDVKM. This CDR3 spans 14 amino acids. Here the CDR3 reads CASSPFSITGELFF. For the CDR3, the DNA is TGTGCCAGCAGCCCGTTTTCGATCACCGGGGAGCTGTTTTTT.

The table lists this clone with a count of one. The V and J genes are TRBV7-2 and TRBJ2-3; 7 positions match TRBD2. Unmatched junction bases numbered 7, after V lost 3 bases and J lost 4 bases. Looked up from germline, CDR1 is SGHTA and CDR2 is FQGNSA. The CDR3 is 15 amino acids. CDR3 in amino acids: CASSFGGRGADTQYF. CDR3 in DNA: TGTGCCAGCAGCTTTGGCGGGAGAGGTGCAGATACGCAGTATTTT.

The V gene is TRBV2, the J gene TRBJ2-5, with 11 nucleotides matching TRBD2. J lost 4 bases, V lost 7 bases, and 11 bases had no gene match. The germline CDR1 and CDR2 sequences are SNHLY and FYNNEI. The CDR3 runs 16 residues. In DNA form, the CDR3 reads TGTGCCAGCACCCTTAGTAGCGGGGGGGCCGGAGAGACCCAGTACTTC. Protein: CASTLSSGGAGETQYF.

V and J are TRBV19 and TRBJ1-2; D remains ambiguous. From germline, CDR1 is LNHDA and CDR2 SQIVND (reference sequence). The CDR3 spans 13 residues. V dropped 4 bases and J dropped 8 bases, with 14 bases sitting between them. The CDR3 here is CASSKEGGFGYTF. The CDR3 bases are TGTGCCAGTAGTAAAGAGGGCGGTTTCGGCTACACCTTC.

This rearrangement joins TRBV27 to TRBJ1-3; D is perhaps TRBD1 (6 bases). CDR3 length equals 14 residues. V lost 3 bases and J 4 bases, leaving 10 bases between the germline ends. Germline V gene lookup returns CDR1 MNHEY and CDR2 SMNVEV (reference sequence). This chain's CDR3 is CASSFSGVGNTIYF. The CDR3 region has the DNA TGTGCCAGCAGTTTTTCAGGGGTCGGAAACACCATATATTTT.

This clone was seen only once. CDR3: CASNPSRVNEQFF. The CDR3 DNA follows: TGTGCCAGCAACCCGAGCAGGGTTAATGAGCAGTTCTTC. The genes are TRBV2 and TRBJ2-1, with a weak D call TRBD1 (5 bases). Deletions cut 7 bases from V and 7 bases from J, with 14 bases between. Germline V CDR1 and CDR2: SNHLY, FYNNEI. This CDR3 contains 13 residues.

V is TRBV7-2 and J is TRBJ1-3, with D hard to call. In germline, CDR1 is SGHTA, CDR2 FQGNSA. V was clipped by 5 bases and J by 4 bases, with 12 bases between them. This CDR3 comprises 14 residues. CDR3 nucleotide sequence: TGTGCCAGCAGCCAGAGGATGGGAGGAAACACCATATATTTT. It is translated as CASSQRMGGNTIYF.

The chain uses TRBV6-2 or TRBV6-3 and TRBJ1-2; 7 positions match TRBD1. This CDR3 contains 16 residues. V lost 5 bases, J lost 0 bases, and 9 bases stayed unmatched. Germline V gene lookup returns CDR1 MNHEY and CDR2 SVGEGT. This CDR3 reads CASSAIGQDSNYGYTF. The CDR3 nucleotides are TGTGCCAGCAGTGCGATAGGACAGGATTCTAACTATGGCTACACCTTC.

The J gene is TRBJ2-4, the V gene TRBV5-1; D ambiguous. The V end lost 0 bases, the J end lost 0 bases, and 10 bases lay between the germline ends. The CDR3 consists of 16 residues. Germline CDR1 SGHRS, CDR2 YFSETQ. DNA of the CDR3: TGCGCCAGCAGCTTGGATGCAGTACGAGCCAAAAACATTCAGTACTTC. Its protein is CASSLDAVRAKNIQYF.

There are a few counts of this clone. The CDR3 is CASSMDRGSGNTIYF. The CDR3, as DNA: TGTGCCAGTAGTATGGACAGGGGGTCCGGAAACACCATATATTTT. The chain uses TRBV19 and TRBJ1-3; 10 bases align to TRBD1. The J segment lost 4 bases and the V segment lost 3 bases, leaving 3 bases of the junction unmatched. The CDR3 contains 15 residues. Germline V lookup: CDR1 LNHDA, CDR2 SQIVND (reference sequence).

The chain uses TRBV18 and TRBJ1-2; D remains unclear. Germline V gene lookup returns CDR1 KGHSH and CDR2 LQKENI. The CDR3 spans 13 residues. V dropped 1 base and J dropped 8 bases, with 11 bases sitting between them. This CDR3 reads CASSPLETEGYTF. DNA of the CDR3: TGTGCCAGCTCACCACTCGAGACGGAAGGCTACACCTTC.

This clone has more than one count but fewer than ten. V is TRBV4-1 and J is TRBJ2-5; D possibly corresponds to TRBD1 (6 bases). V was cut by 6 bases and J by 1 base, with 12 bases left in between. Germline V CDR1 and CDR2: MGHRA, YSYEKL. The CDR3 is 14 amino acids. The CDR3 spells CASRLTGTQETQYF. The CDR3 bases are TGCGCCAGCAGACTAACAGGGACCCAAGAGACCCAGTACTTC.